This TCR beta chain was captured in a study of T cells in Graves' hyperthyroidism and ophthalmopathy (dated by TCRdb to between 2018 and 2020). At the level of the whole study: Peripheral blood samples were taken at the time of initial diagnosis, prior to any treatment. To identify distinguishing TCR V-J signatures, a discovery cohort of 95 to 100 patients was used, comprising 43 with Graves' ophthalmopathy and around 60 with stable Graves' hyperthyroidism. Prospective prediction of ophthalmopathy was tested in an independent validation cohort of fewer than 20 hyperthyroidism patients and 17 patients who later progressed to ophthalmopathy. The 100 or so discovery patients were randomly divided into training and test sets at a 7:3 ratio. The study also compared thyroid tissue and blood T-cell repertoires from five or six Graves' hyperthyroidism patients. Once sampling was done, hyperthyroidism patients were given methimazole at a starting dose of 30 mg daily, whereas ophthalmopathy patients were given high-dose intravenous methylprednisolone. The paper reports TCR Vbeta CDR3 sequencing of approximately 140 peripheral blood samples: fewer than 50 ophthalmopathy, under 80 hyperthyroidism and approximately 17 progressor patients.

From its cysteine to its phenylalanine, the CDR3 spans 14 amino acids. Only the CDR3 region is kept as DNA, spanning 42 bases read in frame from base 1. Trimming removed 5 bases from V and 7 bases from J; the gene matches leave 6 bases unexplained. In the germline V gene (reference sequence), CDR1 corresponds to SEHNR and CDR2 to FQNEAQ. Ophthalmopathy patients had moderately to severely active disease, Clinical Activity Score of at least 3, NOSPECS grade of at least 4, and duration under 3 months. The study excluded patients with uncontrolled infections, other autoimmune diseases, pregnancy or lactation. Clinical symptoms, serum thyroxine and TRAb, thyroid ultrasound, and orbital computed tomography formed the basis for the diagnoses. PBMCs were isolated from about 9.1 ml of fresh peripheral blood by Ficoll-Paque density gradient centrifugation. Total RNA was extracted using Trizol reagent, and RNA quality was assessed on an Agilent 2100 Bioanalyzer.

On this clonotype: Its antigen remains undetermined. No much larger clonotype is one base removed from it; base qualities were not supplied.

The TCR beta CDR3 regions were amplified from the RNA transcripts. For the first round of RT-PCR on the TCR CDR3, the HTBI primer set was used together with the Qiagen OneStep RT-PCR kit. Libraries were constructed in a second round of multiplex PCR, after which size selection and purification were performed. Libraries were sequenced paired-end with 100 bp reads on an Illumina HiSeq2000. The source study handled its data this way. SOAPnuke was used to process the raw data, throwing out any read that contained adapters or uncalled bases, had a mean Phred below 15, or lacked an exact constant-primer or identifier match. High-quality paired reads were merged using COPE v1.2.5, and each unique nucleotide sequence was defined as a clonotype. MiTCR v1.1 was used to align the clonotypes against IMGT TRBV, TRBD and TRBJ reference segments. Analysis was restricted to V-J combinations with a frequency above 0.0001, which covered 99% to 99.2% of repertoires. The TCS score was defined as F50 (clonal expansion) divided by E x V (chaos), with BLOSUM62-based TCRdist calculated between CDR3 peptides within each V-J. Welch's t-statistics and random forest reduced roughly 540 V-J features to 13, which were used in a naive Bayes classifier (R e1071). The public reads were reanalyzed by TCRdb: fastp trimming at Q25, MiXCR alignment, in-frame beta chains only. Merged by CDR3 protein, the rows form single entries marked with the most common genes and DNA. The V and J calls here are based on TCRdb, not the publication. This sample has fewer than 450,000 distinct CDR3 sequences in its table, and under 20% of those were observed once. The ten biggest clones cover about 38% of the sample.

General study outcomes and caveats: Most expanded thyroid clonotypes (frequency above 0.001) were also found in blood, which suggests that blood repertoires may mirror thyroid immune responses. In validation, the model predicted progression to ophthalmopathy with 55% to 71% sensitivity and approximately 74% specificity, a median of approximately 6.5 months before onset. A model built on a 13 V-J signature distinguished ophthalmopathy from stable hyperthyroidism, reaching 87.88% sensitivity and around 81% specificity in cross-validation and 80%/75% in testing. No statistical method was used to set the sample size in advance, and investigators knew the group allocation.

The chain was built from TRBV7-9 and TRBJ1-4; 8 junctional bases match TRBD1. The origin of this receptor is a man in his late teens or twenties with Graves' ophthalmopathy. Material for sequencing was blood. The sequenced DNA: TGTGCCAGCAGCCAGGACAGGGTTGGTGAAAAACTGTTTTTT. The translation is CASSQDRVGEKLFF.